This entry features one T cell receptor beta chain sequence. CDR1 and CDR2 from the germline V gene are SGHVS and FQNEAQ. The trim removed 1 base at V and 9 bases at J, leaving 12 bases unmatched. The CDR3 loop spans 17 amino acids. As processed by the authors: Amplifying reference gene primers gave estimates of nucleated cell counts. The table came from immunoSEQ multiplex PCR; TCRdb's copy has only in-frame clones and leaves some out. For V, J and clone size, that table is used; D and trimming come from the DNA. This repertoire shows around 100,000 clones, approximately 88% found once; its top ten account for about 5.1%. The sample originates from a study of blood T cell repertoires in COVID-19. The overall study: Donors in the United States, Italy and Spain gave samples during acute or convalescent COVID-19. The cDNA or gDNA used as material had been derived from T cells, B-cell-depleted T cells, or PBMCs.

Sequencing was carried out using peripheral blood. The chain is built from TRBV7-8 and TRBJ2-5; 12 bases agree with TRBD2. The origin of this receptor is a human donor in a cohort sampled during active COVID-19. This chain's CDR3 is CASSLETSGGAWGSQYF. In DNA form, the CDR3 reads TGTGCCAGCAGCTTAGAGACTAGCGGGGGCGCCTGGGGGTCCCAGTACTTC.